Listed here are 27 T cell receptor beta chains from one sample, sequenced in a study of T cell repertoires in cytomegalovirus infection. TCRdb recomputed calls from the reads with MiXCR, one row per CDR3 protein. The sample shows hundreds of thousands of distinct CDR3 sequences, approximately 29% of them seen only once. For these receptors, no antigen is known. Sequencing was performed on cultured CD8+ T cells from PBMCs, taken from culture after CMV antigen stimulation. The origin of the receptors is a human donor in good health (CMV status not recorded). Some clones in this sample may be carry-over from other donors' samples.

This clonotype was counted many times. The chain combines TRBV7-2 with TRBJ1-2; 9 bases align to TRBD1. There are 16 residues in the CDR3. The junction had 8 bases not matched to a gene; V was cut back by 2 bases and J by 4 bases. Looked up from germline, CDR1 is SGHTA and CDR2 is FQGNSA. The CDR3 is CASSLLDRGRSYGYTF. The CDR3 DNA is TGTGCCAGCAGCTTATTGGACAGGGGCCGGTCCTATGGCTACACCTTC.

This clonotype was detected only a few times. This sequence joins TRBV19 and TRBJ1-1; D unresolved. Trimming pared 0 bases from V and 11 bases from J, leaving 13 bases between. The germline CDR1 and CDR2 sequences are LNHDA and SQIVND (reference sequence). The CDR3 sequence is 13 residues long. The CDR3 nucleotides are TGTGCCAGTAGTATAGATCCTATGGAGACGGCTTTCTTT. This encodes CASSIDPMETAFF.

This clonotype was seen only a few times. The chain employs TRBV2 and TRBJ1-1, with TRBD1 as a possible D gene (5 bases). Trimming removed 5 bases at V and 4 bases at J, with 14 bases between. This CDR3 is built from 14 residues. Germline V gives CDR1 SNHLY, CDR2 FYNNEI. The CDR3 DNA follows: TGTGCCAGCAGTCCCGGGTGGGGCACCACTGAAGCTTTCTTT. It translates to CASSPGWGTTEAFF.

This chain links TRBV12-3 or TRBV12-4 with TRBJ2-3, with 13 bases identical to TRBD2. The length of the CDR3 is 16 residues. Trimming removed 9 bases from V and 6 bases from J; junction bases left unmatched: 12. DNA for the CDR3: TGTGCCAGTTCGAGACTAGCGGGGGGTTCCATCGATACGCAGTATTTT. Translated, it gives CASSRLAGGSIDTQYF.

V and J are TRBV7-9 and TRBJ1-2; the D gene is possibly TRBD1 (6 bases). Germline CDR1 and CDR2: SEHNR and FQNEAQ (reference sequence). This CDR3 has 13 residues. Trimming took off 6 bases at V and 8 bases at J, with 16 bases between the two ends. Here the CDR3 reads CASRQGSHEGYTF. For the CDR3, the DNA is TGTGCCAGCAGACAGGGCTCCCATGAAGGCTACACCTTC.

This clonotype was observed many times. This rearrangement joins TRBV12-3 or TRBV12-4 to TRBJ1-4; no clear D gene. The CDR3 is made up of 19 amino acids. V lost 3 bases and J 4 bases, leaving 24 bases between the germline ends. In DNA, the CDR3 is TGTGCCAGCAGTTTTTATCCCCCTCGTCGGACGGGGAGTAATGAAAAACTGTTTTTT. As protein: CASSFYPPRRTGSNEKLFF.

This clonotype was detected only a few times. This sequence joins TRBV7-3 and TRBJ2-1, with TRBD2 as a possible D gene (7 bases). Germline CDR1 reads SGHTA; CDR2 reads FQGTGA. With 3 bases removed from V and 5 bases from J, the gap between germline ends came to 17 bases. This CDR3 has 16 residues. CDR3 sequence (DNA): TGTGCCAGCAGCTTGCCAGGGGCTAGCGGAGACAATGAGCAGTTCTTC. This translates into CASSLPGASGDNEQFF.

The rearrangement joins TRBV28 to TRBJ1-2, with TRBD1 matching over 7 bases. Germline V gene lookup returns CDR1 MDHEN and CDR2 SYDVKM. The CDR3 extends over 13 amino acids. V gave up 6 bases and J gave up 5 bases; unmatched junction bases: 6. CDR3 region: CASRTRDSYGYTF. The DNA for the CDR3 is TGTGCCAGCAGGACCCGGGACAGTTATGGCTACACCTTC.

The V gene is TRBV7-8, the J gene TRBJ2-2; tentatively, D is TRBD2 (6 bases). The germline gives CDR1 SGHVS, CDR2 FQNEAQ. The V end was cut by 0 bases, the J end by 4 bases, with 27 bases between. The CDR3 is made up of 21 amino acids. The CDR3 region has the DNA TGTGCCAGCAGCTTAGCTTTCCGGGGCGGCGGGACGCCATCGGGCACCGGGGAGCTGTTTTTT. Its translation: CASSLAFRGGGTPSGTGELFF.

The chain links TRBV29-1 to TRBJ2-6; weak D call: TRBD1 (6 bases). V dropped 0 bases and J dropped 0 bases, with 18 bases sitting between them. Germline V CDR1 and CDR2: SQVTM, ANQGSEA. The length of the CDR3 is 19 residues. The CDR3, as DNA: TGCAGCGTTGAAGACCGCGGTGGGGGCGCTTTCTCTGGGGCCAACGTCCTGACTTTC. Protein: CSVEDRGGGAFSGANVLTF.

The chain is built from TRBV7-2 and TRBJ1-2, with D tentatively TRBD1 (5 bases). The CDR3 length is 13 residues. V lost 1 base to trimming and J lost 8 bases, with 11 bases between them. The V gene's germline CDR1 is SGHTA and CDR2 FQGNSA. The CDR3: CASSLVDISGYTF. CDR3 DNA sequence: TGTGCCAGCAGCTTAGTGGACATCAGCGGCTACACCTTC.

This clonotype was seen more than once but under ten times. The V call is TRBV10-3, the J call TRBJ2-7, with TRBD2 identical over 7 bases. CDR1 and CDR2 from the germline V gene are ENHRY and SYGVKD. The CDR3 runs to 14 residues. Unmatched junction bases numbered 12, after V lost 8 bases and J lost 5 bases. The DNA for the CDR3 is TGTGCCATCTGGGAGGGTGACTACGCCCACGAGCAGTACGTC. Its protein is CAIWEGDYAHEQYV.

The chain joins TRBV4-2 to TRBJ1-2; no definite D call. CDR3 size: 15 residues. CDR1 LGHNA and CDR2 YNFKEQ come from the germline V gene. Trimming removed 1 base from V and 3 bases from J, with 12 bases in between. The CDR3 DNA sequence: TGTGCCAGCAGCCAAGTTTTGGGGATCCACTATGGCTACACCTTC. Its protein product is CASSQVLGIHYGYTF.

The chain joins TRBV11-2 to TRBJ2-3; D unclear. The CDR3 runs 13 residues. Trimming shortened V by 5 bases and J by 4 bases, and 10 bases separated the two germline ends. The germline CDR1 and CDR2 sequences are SGHAT and FQNNGV. CDR3 nucleotides: TGTGCCAGCAGCCACGCACGACCAGATACGCAGTATTTT. Translated: CASSHARPDTQYF.

In its sample, this clonotype was seen a few times. The rearrangement uses TRBV7-6 and TRBJ2-1, with 7 bases that match TRBD1. This CDR3 has 17 amino acids. In germline, CDR1 is SGHVS, CDR2 FNYEAQ. V was pared by 6 bases and J by 6 bases, with 17 bases of the junction left unmatched. In DNA, the CDR3 is TGTGCCAGCAGTTCGCACCCCGGGACAGCACCTCTCAATGAGCAGTTCTTC. Its protein is CASSSHPGTAPLNEQFF.

This chain links TRBV7-9 with TRBJ2-1; tentatively, D is TRBD1 (5 bases). The V gene's germline CDR1 is SEHNR and CDR2 FQNEAQ (reference sequence). Trimming took off 5 bases at V and 6 bases at J, with 17 bases between the two ends. The CDR3 loop spans 15 amino acids. CDR3 sequence (DNA): TGTGCCAGCAGCCCGGGTACAGGCAGGCTCAATGAGCAGTTCTTC. Encoded protein: CASSPGTGRLNEQFF.

Many counts were recorded for this clonotype. The chain couples TRBV6-2 or TRBV6-3 to TRBJ2-1, with a tentative D call TRBD2 (6 bases). CDR3 length: 14 amino acids. Trimming pared 7 bases from V and 12 bases from J, leaving 22 bases between. CDR1 and CDR2 from the germline V gene are MNHEY and SVGEGT. The CDR3 sequence: CASTQFAGLLGQFF. CDR3 bases: TGTGCCAGCACCCAATTCGCGGGGCTTTTAGGGCAGTTCTTC.

This clonotype has only one observation. The V gene is TRBV10-3, the J gene TRBJ1-2, with a tentative D call TRBD1 (5 bases). With 3 bases removed from V and 7 bases from J, the gap between germline ends came to 9 bases. Germline values: CDR1 ENHRY, CDR2 SYGVKD. The CDR3 is made up of 12 amino acids. CDR3 DNA sequence: TGTGCCATCAGTGACGGGGGGATTGGCTACACCTTC. It specifies CAISDGGIGYTF.

This chain links TRBV2 with TRBJ2-7; D tentatively fits TRBD1 or TRBD2 (5 bases each). Per the germline V gene, CDR1 is SNHLY and CDR2 is FYNNEI. Trimming pared 8 bases from V and 5 bases from J, leaving 7 bases between. This CDR3 is built from 10 residues. DNA for the CDR3: TGTGCCAGCCGGGGCCACGAGCAGTACTTC. Translating gives CASRGHEQYF.

This clonotype was picked up many times. The V call is TRBV7-2, the J call TRBJ1-1; D gene ambiguous. In germline, CDR1 is SGHTA, CDR2 FQGNSA. CDR3 length: 14 residues. V lost 2 bases to trimming and J lost 0 bases, with 7 bases between them. The DNA of the CDR3 is TGTGCCAGCAGCTTAAACCGAGTGAACACTGAAGCTTTCTTT. This translates into CASSLNRVNTEAFF.

This clonotype was seen only a few times. The J gene is TRBJ2-7, the V gene TRBV29-1; D is ambiguous. The CDR3 runs 11 residues. Germline V gene lookup returns CDR1 SQVTM and CDR2 ANQGSEA. Deletions cut 6 bases from V and 4 bases from J, with 10 bases between. CDR3: CSVETAYEQYF. CDR3 nucleotide sequence: TGCAGCGTAGAAACGGCTTACGAGCAGTACTTC.

The chain recombines TRBV4-1 with TRBJ1-3; D is ambiguous. Trimming pared 4 bases from V and 0 bases from J, leaving 13 bases between. Germline CDR1 MGHRA, CDR2 YSYEKL. The CDR3 has 16 amino acids. CDR3 amino acids: CASSPQHLGSGNTIYF. The CDR3 DNA reads as TGCGCCAGCAGCCCCCAGCATTTAGGCTCTGGAAACACCATATATTTT.

This clonotype was picked up one time. A much larger clonotype is one base distant, so this may be a read error. The genes are TRBV6-5 and TRBJ1-2, with D uncertain. This CDR3 comprises 14 residues. Trimming took off 0 bases at V and 4 bases at J, with 9 bases between the two ends. Germline CDR1 MNHEY, CDR2 SVGAGI. The CDR3 nucleotides read TGTGCCAGCAGTTACTCGTTGTCCATCTATGGCTACACCTTC. The encoded protein is CASSYSLSIYGYTF.

V is TRBV20-1 and J is TRBJ2-5; D unclear. Germline V gene lookup returns CDR1 DFQATT and CDR2 SNEGSKA (reference sequence). The CDR3 loop spans 11 amino acids. Trimming pared 2 bases from V and 2 bases from J, leaving 3 bases between. The chain's CDR3 is CSARQQETQYF. In nucleotides, the CDR3 is TGCAGTGCTAGACAACAAGAGACCCAGTACTTC.

The rearrangement uses TRBV7-9 and TRBJ2-3, with 7 bases fitting TRBD1. Trimming removed 5 bases from V and 4 bases from J; junction bases left unmatched: 12. The CDR3 loop spans 16 amino acids. Germline V gene lookup returns CDR1 SEHNR and CDR2 FQNEAQ (reference sequence). DNA of the CDR3: TGTGCCAGCAGCGCACCCGGGACAGAACTGGCAGATACGCAGTATTTT. Translation gives CASSAPGTELADTQYF.

This clonotype occurred many times. The chain carries TRBV6-2 or TRBV6-3 and TRBJ2-1; the D gene is possibly TRBD2 (7 bases). V lost 6 bases, J lost 2 bases, and 11 bases lay in between. Germline V gene data show CDR1 as MNHEY and CDR2 as SVGEGT. The CDR3 is made up of 14 amino acids. The CDR3 region has the DNA TGTGCCAGCAGACCGGGGGGCCCCTACAATGAGCAGTTCTTC. Translated, it gives CASRPGGPYNEQFF.

V usage is TRBV10-3 and J usage is TRBJ2-3; 14 bases fit TRBD2. This CDR3 spans 14 amino acids. CDR1 and CDR2 from the germline V gene are ENHRY and SYGVKD. After removal of 11 bases from V and 3 bases from J, the junction contained 4 bases not matched to a gene. The chain's CDR3 is CAGTSGGTTDTQYF. As DNA, the CDR3 is TGTGCCGGGACTAGCGGGGGAACAACAGATACGCAGTATTTT.